The T cell receptor (beta chain) described here comes from a study of T cell repertoires in cytomegalovirus infection. The study's findings and limits: Ex vivo responses were dominated by HLA-C-restricted CMV-specific TCR beta clonotypes.

V lost 0 bases, J lost 4 bases, and 9 bases stayed unmatched. Germline V gene data show CDR1 as LGHNA and CDR2 as YSLEER. The CDR3 has 17 residues. This clonotype was observed a few times. The antigen remains undetermined. TCRdb reprocessed the reads via MiXCR and lists one record per CDR3 protein. The sample has roughly 990,000 distinct CDR3 sequences; around a third are singletons. The material sequenced was cultured CD8+ T cells from PBMCs, taken from culture after CMV antigen stimulation. This receptor was identified in a human donor in good health (CMV status not recorded). Some clones in this sample may be carry-over from other donors' samples. This chain links TRBV4-3 with TRBJ2-4; TRBD2 matches 7 bases. The CDR3 spells CASSQDRESGVKNIQYF. The CDR3 coding sequence is TGCGCCAGCAGCCAAGATCGAGAAAGCGGGGTTAAAAACATTCAGTACTTC.